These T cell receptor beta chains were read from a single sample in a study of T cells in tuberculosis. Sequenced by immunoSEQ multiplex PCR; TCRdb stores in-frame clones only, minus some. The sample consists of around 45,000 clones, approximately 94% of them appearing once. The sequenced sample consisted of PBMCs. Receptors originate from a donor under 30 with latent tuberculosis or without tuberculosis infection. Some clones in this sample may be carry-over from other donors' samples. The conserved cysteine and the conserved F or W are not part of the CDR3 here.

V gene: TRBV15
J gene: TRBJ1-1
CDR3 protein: ATSRDRQGGTEAF

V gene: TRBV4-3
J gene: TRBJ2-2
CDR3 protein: ASSQDWLASRAGELF

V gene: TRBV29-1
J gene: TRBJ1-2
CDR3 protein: SVRNGGPDYGYT

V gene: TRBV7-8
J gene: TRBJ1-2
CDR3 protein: ASSLTGRGYGGYT

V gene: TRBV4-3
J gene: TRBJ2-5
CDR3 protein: ASSRELRETQY

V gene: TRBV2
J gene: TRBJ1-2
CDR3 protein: ASRGQDGNYGYT

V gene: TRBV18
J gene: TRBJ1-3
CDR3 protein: ASSPPSGRGNTIY

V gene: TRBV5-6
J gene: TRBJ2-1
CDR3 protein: ASSGGTASSYNEQF

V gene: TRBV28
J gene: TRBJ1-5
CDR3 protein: ASSNYRQPQH

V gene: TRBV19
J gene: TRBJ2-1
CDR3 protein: ASTSGTSPNEQF

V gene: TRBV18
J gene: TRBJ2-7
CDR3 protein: ASSPPAGGWQY

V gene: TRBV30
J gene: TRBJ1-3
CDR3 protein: AWSAGTGNTIY

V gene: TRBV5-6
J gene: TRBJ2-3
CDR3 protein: ASSLGQGGYTQY

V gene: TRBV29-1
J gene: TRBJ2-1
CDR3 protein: SVFGSGSRGWNEQF

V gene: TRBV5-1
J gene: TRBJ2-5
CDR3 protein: ASSSGDQETQY

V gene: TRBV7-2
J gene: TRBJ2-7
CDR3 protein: ASSPQGGFYEQY

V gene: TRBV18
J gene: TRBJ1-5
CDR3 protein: ASSPSGTGNQPQH

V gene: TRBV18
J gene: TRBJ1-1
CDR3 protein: ASSPGAGVNTEAF

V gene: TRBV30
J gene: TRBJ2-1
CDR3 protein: AWIPGVGYEQF

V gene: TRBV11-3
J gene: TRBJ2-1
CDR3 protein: ASSLDGQRNYNEQF

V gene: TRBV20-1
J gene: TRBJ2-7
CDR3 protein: SARPGYEQY

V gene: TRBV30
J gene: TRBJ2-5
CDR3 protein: AWNYRVGETQY

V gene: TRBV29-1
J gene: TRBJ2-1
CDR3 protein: SVGRLAGENEQF

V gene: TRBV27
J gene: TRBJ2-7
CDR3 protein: ASSWGQGAYEQY

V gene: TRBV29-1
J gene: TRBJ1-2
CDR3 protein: SVDLRGIYGYT

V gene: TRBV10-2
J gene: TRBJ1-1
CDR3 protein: ASSASGGTEAF

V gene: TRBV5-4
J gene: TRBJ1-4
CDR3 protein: ASSLGGTGIGEKLF

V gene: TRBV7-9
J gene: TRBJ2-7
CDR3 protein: ASSFSTADLTYEQY

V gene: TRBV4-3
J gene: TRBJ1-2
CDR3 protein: ASSQDPQGNYGYT

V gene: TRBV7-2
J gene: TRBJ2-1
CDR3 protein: ASSSPGVYNEQF

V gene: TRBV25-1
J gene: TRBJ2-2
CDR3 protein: ASSEFQNTGELF